The clone carrying this TCR beta chain was picked up a small number of times. V lost 8 bases and J 6 bases, leaving 7 bases between the germline ends. The CDR3 is 10 residues long. Germline loops: CDR1 MNHEY, CDR2 SVGEGT. Authors of the study amplified TCR beta CDR3 regions from RNA transcripts. HTBI primers were used for first-round RT-PCR of the TCR CDR3. TCRdb reanalysed the multiplex PCR reads using MiXCR and keeps one entry per CDR3 protein. The table has over 200,000 distinct CDR3 sequences, about a sixth seen once. These data come from a study of T cells in Graves' hyperthyroidism and ophthalmopathy.

The sequenced material came from blood. The chain is built from TRBV6-2 or TRBV6-3 and TRBJ1-2; D not certain. This receptor was taken from a man aged 35 to 55 with Graves' hyperthyroidism. CDR3 amino acids: CASGVDGYTF. The DNA of the CDR3 is TGTGCCAGCGGAGTCGATGGCTACACCTTC.